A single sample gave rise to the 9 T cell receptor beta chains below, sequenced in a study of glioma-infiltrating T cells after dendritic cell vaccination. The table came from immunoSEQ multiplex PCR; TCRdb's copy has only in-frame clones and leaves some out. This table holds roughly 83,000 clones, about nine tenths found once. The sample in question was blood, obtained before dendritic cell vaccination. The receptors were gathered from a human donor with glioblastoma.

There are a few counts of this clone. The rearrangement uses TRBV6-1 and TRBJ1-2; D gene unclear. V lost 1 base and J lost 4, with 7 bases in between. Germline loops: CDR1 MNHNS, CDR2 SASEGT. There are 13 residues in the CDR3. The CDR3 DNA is TGTGCCAGCAGTGAAGTACAGACCTATGGCTACACCTTC. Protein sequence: CASSEVQTYGYTF.

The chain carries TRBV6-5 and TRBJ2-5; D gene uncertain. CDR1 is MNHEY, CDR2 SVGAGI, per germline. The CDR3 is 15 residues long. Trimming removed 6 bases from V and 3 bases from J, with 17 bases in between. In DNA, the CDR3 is TGTGCCAGCAGCCTTACGTACAGTTTTGAAGAGACCCAGTACTTC. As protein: CASSLTYSFEETQYF.

CDR3 protein: CASSPGTSGSLSYEQYF. The CDR3 coding sequence is TGTGCCAGCTCACCAGGGACTAGCGGGAGCCTATCCTACGAGCAGTACTTC. The genes are TRBV18 and TRBJ2-7, with TRBD2 matching 14 bases. This CDR3 is 17 amino acids long. The V and J ends lost 2 bases and 1 base, in that order; junction bases with no gene match: 4. Looked up from germline, CDR1 is KGHSH and CDR2 is LQKENI.

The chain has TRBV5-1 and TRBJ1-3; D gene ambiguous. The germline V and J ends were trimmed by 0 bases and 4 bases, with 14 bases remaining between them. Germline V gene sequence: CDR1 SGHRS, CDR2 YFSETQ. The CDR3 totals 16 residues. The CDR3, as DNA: TGCGCCAGCAGCTTGGACAGCCAAGGTTGGGGAAACACCATATATTTT. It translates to CASSLDSQGWGNTIYF.

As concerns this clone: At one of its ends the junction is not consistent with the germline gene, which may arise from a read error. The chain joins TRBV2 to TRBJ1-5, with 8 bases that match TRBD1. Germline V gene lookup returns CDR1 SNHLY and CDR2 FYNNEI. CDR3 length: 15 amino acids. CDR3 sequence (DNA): TGTGCCAGCAGGGAAGGACAGGGAGTAGGACAGCCCCAGCATTTT. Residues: CASREGQGVGQPQHF.

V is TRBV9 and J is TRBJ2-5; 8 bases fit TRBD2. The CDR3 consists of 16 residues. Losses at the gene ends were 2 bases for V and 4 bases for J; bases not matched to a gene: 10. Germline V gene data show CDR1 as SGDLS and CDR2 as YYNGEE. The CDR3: CASSVGGAGIGETQYF. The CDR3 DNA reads TGTGCCAGCAGCGTCGGGGGGGCGGGTATAGGAGAGACCCAGTACTTC.

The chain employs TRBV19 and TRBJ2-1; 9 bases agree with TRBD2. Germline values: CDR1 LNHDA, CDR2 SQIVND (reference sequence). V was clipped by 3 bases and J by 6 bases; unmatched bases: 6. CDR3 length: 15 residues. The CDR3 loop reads CASSIGRGGRNEQFF. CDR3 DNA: TGTGCCAGTAGTATTGGGCGGGGGGGCCGCAATGAGCAGTTCTTC.

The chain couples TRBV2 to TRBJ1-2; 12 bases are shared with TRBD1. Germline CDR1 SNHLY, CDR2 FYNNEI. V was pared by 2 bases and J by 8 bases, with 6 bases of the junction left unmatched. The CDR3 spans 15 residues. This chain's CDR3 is CASSERGQGAKGYTF. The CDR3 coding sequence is TGTGCCAGCAGTGAAAGGGGACAGGGGGCAAAAGGCTACACCTTC.

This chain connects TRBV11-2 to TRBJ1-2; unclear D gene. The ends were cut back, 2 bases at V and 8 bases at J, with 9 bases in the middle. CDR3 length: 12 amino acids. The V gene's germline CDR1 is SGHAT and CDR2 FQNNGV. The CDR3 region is CASSLLSGGYTF. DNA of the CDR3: TGTGCCAGCAGCTTATTATCGGGGGGCTACACCTTC. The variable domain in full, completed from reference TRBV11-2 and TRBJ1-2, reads EAGVAQSPRYKIIEKRQSVAFWCNPISGHATLYWYQQILGQGPKLLIQFQNNGVVDDSQLPKDRFSAERLKGVDSTLKIQPAKLEDSAVYLCASSLLSGGYTFGSGTRLTVV.